These T cell receptor beta chains were read from a single sample in a study of CD8 T cells in Susac syndrome. TCRdb independently ran MiXCR on the immunoSEQ multiplex PCR reads; one entry per CDR3 protein. The data hold around 190,000 distinct CDR3 sequences, with 85% to 95% observed a single time. The specimen sequenced was CD4+ T cells from PBMCs. The source is a human donor in good health. The CDR3 runs from the conserved cysteine through the conserved F or W. The D gene is left open where the match is weak. For some rows the clone size is stated as once, few or many, or as a class when expanded; others skip it.

j_gene,abundance,v_gene,d_gene,CDR3nt,CDR3aa
TRBJ2-5,NA,TRBV20-1,NA,TGCAGTGCTAGAGCTCGGGCGCTTGAGGAGACCCAGTACTTC,CSARARALEETQYF
TRBJ2-7,NA,TRBV11-2,TRBD2,TGTGCCAGCAGCTTGACTAGCTACTCCTACGAGCAGTACTTC,CASSLTSYSYEQYF
TRBJ2-4,NA,TRBV3-1,NA,TGTGCCAGCAGCCCGGGGAGAACTTGGGTTCAGTACTTC,CASSPGRTWVQYF
TRBJ2-7,NA,TRBV19,NA,TGTGCCAGTAGTATTCGGACAGCCCGGACCTACGAGCAGTACTTC,CASSIRTARTYEQYF
TRBJ2-3,NA,TRBV30,NA,TGTGCCTGGAGTGTTCGGGGGAGTCTAACAGATACGCAGTATTTT,CAWSVRGSLTDTQYF
TRBJ1-1,NA,TRBV11-2,TRBD1,TGTGCCAGCAGCATAGGGGGCGGGACTGAAGCTTTCTTT,CASSIGGGTEAFF
TRBJ2-1,NA,TRBV29-1,TRBD1,TGCAGCACACCGGGACAGGGATACAATGAGCAGTTCTTC,CSTPGQGYNEQFF
TRBJ2-3,NA,TRBV15,NA,TGTGCCACCAGCCCTCGACTGCCAGATACGCAGTATTTT,CATSPRLPDTQYF
TRBJ2-5,NA,TRBV3-1,TRBD1,TGTGCCAGCAGCCCAGTCTACAGGGGGTCGTGGCAAGAGACCCAGTACTTC,CASSPVYRGSWQETQYF
TRBJ2-1,NA,TRBV3-1,TRBD2,TGTGCCAGCAGCCGGGGTAGCGGGGGGTCGACCTACAATGAGCAGTTCTTC,CASSRGSGGSTYNEQFF
TRBJ2-1,NA,TRBV5-1,NA,TGCGCCAGCAGCTTAACCCTCCGGCACAATGAGCAGTTCTTC,CASSLTLRHNEQFF
TRBJ1-2,NA,TRBV29-1,NA,TGCAGCGTGCGAATACAGGGTAAAAGAGATGGCTACACCTTC,CSVRIQGKRDGYTF
TRBJ2-5,NA,TRBV3-1,TRBD2,TGTGCCAGCAGCCACTCAACTAGCGGAGAGACCCAGTACTTC,CASSHSTSGETQYF
TRBJ1-1,NA,TRBV5-1,NA,TGCGCCAGCAGTGACCGGGGCCTTGAAGCTTTCTTT,CASSDRGLEAFF
TRBJ1-4,NA,TRBV2,NA,TGTGCCAGCAATCAGGGGACTAATGAAAAACTGTTTTTT,CASNQGTNEKLFF
TRBJ2-5,NA,TRBV7-2,NA,TGTGCCAGCAGCTTAGGGGGGGACCAAGAGACCCAGTACTTC,CASSLGGDQETQYF
TRBJ2-6,few,TRBV7-8,NA,TGTGCCAGCAGCTTAACATCTGGGGCCAACGTCCTGACTTTC,CASSLTSGANVLTF
TRBJ1-5,NA,TRBV20-1,NA,TGCAGTGCTAGATTGTCAGGCGAGCAGCCCCAGCATTTT,CSARLSGEQPQHF
TRBJ2-3,NA,TRBV4-2,NA,TGTGCCAGCAGCCATTGGGGGGCGATCACAGATACGCAGTATTTT,CASSHWGAITDTQYF
TRBJ2-1,once,TRBV25-1,NA,TGTGCCAGCAGTGAGACGGTTAGGACAAACAATGAGCAGTTCTTC,CASSETVRTNNEQFF
TRBJ2-7,NA,TRBV7-9,TRBD1,TGTGCCAGCAGCCAGGGGGACCTCCGAACGGCCTACGAGCAGTACTTC,CASSQGDLRTAYEQYF
TRBJ1-2,NA,TRBV19,NA,TGTGCCAGTAGTTTCCAGCGGACAGTAAGCTTTCATGGCTACACCTTC,CASSFQRTVSFHGYTF
TRBJ2-1,NA,TRBV7-9,TRBD2,TGTGCCAGCAGCCCACCTGGGCTAGCGGGGGGGCTCGGTGAGCAGTTCTTC,CASSPPGLAGGLGEQFF
TRBJ2-5,NA,TRBV5-8,TRBD2,TGTGCCAGCAGTCCCGCCGGGGGGGCCGGTGAGACCCAGTACTTC,CASSPAGGAGETQYF
TRBJ1-2,NA,TRBV27,TRBD1,TGTGCCAGCAGTTTATCGAATAATCGGGGACAGGGGATGGAAGGCTACACCTTC,CASSLSNNRGQGMEGYTF
TRBJ2-4,NA,TRBV5-6,NA,TGTGCCAGCAGCTTGGGCGTCCCGGGACGCATCGAACTAGCCAAAAACATTCAGTACTTC,CASSLGVPGRIELAKNIQYF
TRBJ2-1,NA,TRBV7-2,TRBD2,TGTGCCAGCAGCTTAGGTAGCGGGAGTACGGATGAGCAGTTCTTC,CASSLGSGSTDEQFF
TRBJ2-2,NA,TRBV30,NA,TGTGCCTGGAGGGAACTAAGATCCGGGGAGCTGTTTTTT,CAWRELRSGELFF
TRBJ1-5,once,TRBV20-1,NA,TGCAGTGCTAGTGATCCCCTCAGGGTCTATCAGGATCAGCCCCAGCATTTT,CSASDPLRVYQDQPQHF
TRBJ1-1,NA,TRBV29-1,NA,TGCAGCACGGGGGCCCCCAACACTGAAGCTTTCTTT,CSTGAPNTEAFF
TRBJ2-6,NA,TRBV3-1,TRBD1,TGTGCCAGCAGCCACCAGGGGGCGTATGGGGCCAACGTCCTGACTTTC,CASSHQGAYGANVLTF
TRBJ2-5,NA,TRBV3-1,TRBD1,TGTGCCAGCAGCCAAGTGGACAGGACGGTGGAGACCCAGTACTTC,CASSQVDRTVETQYF
TRBJ1-4,once,TRBV6-1,NA,TGTGCCAGCAGTGAAGCCTATCGAGACGAAAAACTGTTTTTT,CASSEAYRDEKLFF
TRBJ2-7,NA,TRBV18,NA,NA,CASSPRDSGQGGEQYF
TRBJ2-3,NA,TRBV24-1,TRBD2,TGTGCCACCAGCCGAGGGCTAGCGGCAGACACAGATACGCAGTATTTT,CATSRGLAADTDTQYF
TRBJ2-5,NA,TRBV10-3,NA,TGTGCCATCAACGGCCAACTAGGAGAGACCCAGTACTTC,CAINGQLGETQYF
TRBJ1-1,NA,TRBV5-1,NA,TGCGCCAGCAGCTTGGACAGCGTCATGAACACTGAAGCTTTCTTT,CASSLDSVMNTEAFF
TRBJ1-4,NA,TRBV29-1,NA,TGCAGCGGGCTTGGCGGCTTTAATGAAAAACTGTTTTTT,CSGLGGFNEKLFF
TRBJ1-1,NA,TRBV30,NA,TGTGCCTGGAGTCCGTTGAAAGGGTTGGCTTTCTTT,CAWSPLKGLAFF
TRBJ2-7,NA,TRBV4-3,TRBD2,TGCGCCAGCAGCCAAGATAAGGGACTAGCGGGCGAGCAGTACTTC,CASSQDKGLAGEQYF
TRBJ2-3,NA,TRBV12-2,NA,TGTGCAAGTCGCCCCTCCAGAATAGCGGGGCGCCCGGATACGCAGTATTTT,CASRPSRIAGRPDTQYF
TRBJ2-5,NA,TRBV25-1,NA,TGTGCCAGCAGGCCGAACTTCGGAGAGACCCAGTACTTC,CASRPNFGETQYF
TRBJ2-1,NA,TRBV14,NA,TGTGCCAGCAGCCAAGTCCGGGTCCGGAATGAGCAGTTCTTC,CASSQVRVRNEQFF
TRBJ1-6,NA,TRBV3-1,NA,TGTGCCAGCAGCCCCGGCCCGGGTTCACCCCTCCACTTT,CASSPGPGSPLHF
TRBJ1-5,once,TRBV20-1,NA,TGCAGTGCTACAGCCGGGGAGCTCTTTCGGAGTCAGCCCCAGCATTTT,CSATAGELFRSQPQHF
TRBJ1-2,NA,TRBV12-3/TRBV12-4,TRBD1,TGTGCCAGCAGTTTGGGACAGGGCCGTGGCTACACCTTC,CASSLGQGRGYTF
TRBJ1-1,NA,TRBV5-4,TRBD1,TGTGCCAGCAGGCTCGACAGGGGCACTGAAGCTTTCTTT,CASRLDRGTEAFF
TRBJ1-2,NA,TRBV5-1,NA,TGCGCCAGCAGCTTGGGGGGACTTTCTAACTATGGCTACACCTTC,CASSLGGLSNYGYTF
TRBJ2-1,NA,TRBV6-2/TRBV6-3,NA,TGTGCCAGCAGTTTCGGGAGAGAGCAGTTCTTC,CASSFGREQFF
TRBJ2-6,NA,TRBV27,NA,TGTGCCAGCAGTTTATGGGGCGCTGGGGCCAACGTCCTGACTTTC,CASSLWGAGANVLTF
TRBJ2-2,NA,TRBV9,TRBD1,TGTGCCAGCAGCGTAGAGTGGGGACAGGGCAACACCGGGGAGCTGTTTTTT,CASSVEWGQGNTGELFF
TRBJ1-5,NA,TRBV20-1,TRBD1,TGCAGTGCACGCCCTCGACAGGGCGGCAATCAGCCCCAGCATTTT,CSARPRQGGNQPQHF
TRBJ1-6,NA,TRBV29-1,TRBD1,TGCAGCGTTCGAGACAGGGACGGCAATTCACCCCTCCACTTT,CSVRDRDGNSPLHF
TRBJ1-2,NA,TRBV30,NA,TGTGCCTGGAGCGTTCCCGTTGCCCCGGGGGAAAACTATGGCTACACCTTC,CAWSVPVAPGENYGYTF
TRBJ1-2,NA,TRBV20-1,NA,TGCAGTGCTGCGGAAGACCCAGACTATGGCTACACCTTC,CSAAEDPDYGYTF